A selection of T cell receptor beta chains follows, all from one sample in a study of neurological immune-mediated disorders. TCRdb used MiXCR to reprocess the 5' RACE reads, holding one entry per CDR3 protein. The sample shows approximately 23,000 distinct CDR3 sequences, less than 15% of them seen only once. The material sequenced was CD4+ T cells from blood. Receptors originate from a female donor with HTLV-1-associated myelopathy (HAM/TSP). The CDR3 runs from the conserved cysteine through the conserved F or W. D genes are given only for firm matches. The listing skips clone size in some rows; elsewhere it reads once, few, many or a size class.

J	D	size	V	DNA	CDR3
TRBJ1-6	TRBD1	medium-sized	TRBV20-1	TGCAGTGCTACGACAGGGCTAAATTCACCCCTCCACTTT	CSATTGLNSPLHF
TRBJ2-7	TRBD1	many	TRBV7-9	TGTGCCAGCAGCTTAATGGCTGGGACAGGGGGCTACGAGCAGTACTTC	CASSLMAGTGGYEQYF
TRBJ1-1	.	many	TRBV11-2	TGTGCCAGCAGCCCCTCGACGGCTGAAGCTTTCTTT	CASSPSTAEAFF
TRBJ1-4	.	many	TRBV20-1	TGCAGTGCGCAGATCTCAACTAATGAAAAACTGTTTTTT	CSAQISTNEKLFF
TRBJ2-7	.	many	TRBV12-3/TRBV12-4	TGTGCCAGCAGTTTTCCGGGTCTACACGAGCAGTACTTC	CASSFPGLHEQYF
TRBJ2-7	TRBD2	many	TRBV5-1	TGCGCCAGCAGCCGACAAGGGAGCGGGAACTACGAGCAGTACTTC	CASSRQGSGNYEQYF
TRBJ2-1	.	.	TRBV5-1	TGCGCCAGCAGCCCTAGGAGGTCGGGACCCCTCAATGAGCAGTTCTTC	CASSPRRSGPLNEQFF
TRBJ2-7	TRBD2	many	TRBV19	TGTGCCAGTAGTATGGGTTTAGCGGGAGGATCCTACGAGCAGTACTTC	CASSMGLAGGSYEQYF
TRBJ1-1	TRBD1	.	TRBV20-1	TGCAGTACCGGGACAGGGGGCACTGAAGCTTTCTTT	CSTGTGGTEAFF
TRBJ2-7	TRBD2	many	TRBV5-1	TGCGCCAGCAGCCACCTCACTAGCGGGAGTAGTAACGAGCAGTACTTC	CASSHLTSGSSNEQYF
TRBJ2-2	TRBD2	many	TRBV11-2	TGTGCCACTAGCGGGGGCCATGGGACCGGGGAGCTGTTTTTT	CATSGGHGTGELFF
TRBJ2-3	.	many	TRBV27	TGTGCCAGCAGTTACGGGGTGTTGGATACGCAGTATTTT	CASSYGVLDTQYF
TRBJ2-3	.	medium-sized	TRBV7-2	TGTGCCAGCAGCTTAGTAGCACTTCGCACAGATACGCAGTATTTT	CASSLVALRTDTQYF
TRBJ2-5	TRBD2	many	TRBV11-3	TGTGCCAGCAGCTCTCGACTAGCGGGAGGGAAAGAGACCCAGTACTTC	CASSSRLAGGKETQYF
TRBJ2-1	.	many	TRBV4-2	TGTGCCAGCAGCCAAGTAGGGGCGGGGAACTCCTACAATGAGCAGTTCTTC	CASSQVGAGNSYNEQFF
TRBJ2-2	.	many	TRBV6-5	TGTGCCAGCAGTTACACGGGGAATTTAAACACCGGGGAGCTGTTTTTT	CASSYTGNLNTGELFF
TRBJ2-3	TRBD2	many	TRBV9	TGTGCCAGCAGCCAACTAGCGTGGGGGGGGGATACGCAGTATTTT	CASSQLAWGGDTQYF
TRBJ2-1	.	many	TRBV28	TGTGCCAGCAGTTTATCGGGATTCAATGAGCAGTTCTTC	CASSLSGFNEQFF
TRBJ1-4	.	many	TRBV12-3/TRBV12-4	TGTGCCACCTCGACCGGCGGACAGTTTAATGAAAAACTGTTTTTT	CATSTGGQFNEKLFF
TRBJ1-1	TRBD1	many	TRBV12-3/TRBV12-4	TGTGCCAGCAGGTTCACAGGGGGAGGGACTGAAGCTTTCTTT	CASRFTGGGTEAFF
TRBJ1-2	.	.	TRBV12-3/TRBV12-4	TGTGCCAGCAGGCCTATTGTCGGCAGCTATGGCTACACCTTC	CASRPIVGSYGYTF
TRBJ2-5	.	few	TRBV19	TGTGCCAGTAATGTCTGGGGGACCGAGACCCAGTACTTC	CASNVWGTETQYF
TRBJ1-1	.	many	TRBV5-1	TGCGCCAGCAGCTTGGGGACGGGGGAGATTGAAGCTTTCTTT	CASSLGTGEIEAFF
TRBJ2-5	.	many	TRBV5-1	TGCGCCAGCAGCTTACAGGGTCAAGAGACCCAGTACTTC	CASSLQGQETQYF
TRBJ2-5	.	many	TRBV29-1	TGCAGCGTTGGGGGATGGGGGTCTAGCCAGTACCCCCAGTACTTC	CSVGGWGSSQYPQYF
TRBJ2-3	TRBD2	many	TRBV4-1	TGCGCCAGCAGCCAGACCGGGACTAGCGGAAGCCTTAGCACAGATACGCAGTATTTT	CASSQTGTSGSLSTDTQYF
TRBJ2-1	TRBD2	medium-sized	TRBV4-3	TGCGCCAGCAGCCAGGATACTGGACTAGCGGCGAATGAGCAGTTCTTC	CASSQDTGLAANEQFF
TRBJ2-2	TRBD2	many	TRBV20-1	TGCAGTGCTAGAGCCGGGACTAGCGGGAGCGGCACCGGGGAGCTGTTTTTT	CSARAGTSGSGTGELFF
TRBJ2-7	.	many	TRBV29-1	TGCAGCGTTGAGGTCCCCAAGCATCCCTACGAGCAGTACTTC	CSVEVPKHPYEQYF
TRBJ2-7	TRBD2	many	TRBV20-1	TGCAGTGTCCGCGGGAGCAGCTACGAGCAGTACTTC	CSVRGSSYEQYF
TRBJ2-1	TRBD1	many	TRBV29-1	TGCAGCGTCCCGAGGGGACAGGGGGCTTACAATGAGCAGTTCTTC	CSVPRGQGAYNEQFF